This record looks at one TCR beta chain sequence and its context. Study processing details: Reference gene primer amplification in the assay estimated nucleated cell counts. Here immunoSEQ multiplex PCR was the method, and the copy in TCRdb shows in-frame clones only, minus some. That table gives V, J and clone size, and the DNA gave D and trimming. The sample lists some 170,000 clones, roughly 84% occurring once. Researchers sorted participants into cohorts using their self-reported clinical history. The CDR3 runs to 11 residues. The V end lost 3 bases, the J end lost 7 bases, and 6 bases lay between the germline ends. These data are taken from a study of blood T cell repertoires in COVID-19.

What was sequenced was PBMCs or T cells enriched from blood (not recorded which). The V call is TRBV12-3 or TRBV12-4, the J call TRBJ1-2, with D unclear. The sequence was obtained from a human donor with acute COVID-19. The donor label of this sample is uncertain. The DNA of the CDR3 is TGTGCCAGCAGTTTGAGTCGTGGCTACACCTTC. It is translated as CASSLSRGYTF.